This entry features one T cell receptor (beta chain) sequence. Its antigen is still unknown. Germline V lookup: CDR1 SGHRS, CDR2 YFSETQ. V lost 4 bases and J lost 11; bases outside the gene matches: 8. The CDR3 length is 13 residues. The sample originates from a study of CD8+ T cells in alopecia areata. Study-wide background: Treated individuals took tofacitinib by mouth, 5 to 10 mg twice daily.

Broader study findings: Compared with mice, patients displayed less clear TCR sharing, possibly for HLA-related reasons.

RNA was extracted and reverse transcribed into cDNA as the sequencing template. Sequencing used immunoSEQ multiplex PCR; TCRdb keeps in-frame clones, though not all of them. The data contain around 65,000 clones, around 49% of them seen just once; the ten biggest clones take up about 15%. The clonotype originates from a human donor with alopecia areata. Specimen: CD8+ T cells sorted from blood, collected at week 0. This sequence joins TRBV5-1 and TRBJ2-3; 9 nucleotides align to TRBD1. In DNA, the CDR3 is TGCGCCAGCAGCCCGTGGACAGGGGACGAGCAGTATTTT. This gives the protein CASSPWTGDEQYF.